A selection of T cell receptor beta chains follows, all from one sample in a study of blood T cell repertoires in COVID-19. The method was immunoSEQ multiplex PCR; TCRdb's version includes in-frame clones alone and lacks a portion of them. The repertoire has roughly 300,000 clones, around 85% of them found once; the top ten carry roughly 12%. The specimen sequenced was peripheral blood. The receptors derive from a woman younger than 45 with COVID-19, enrolled during active disease. CDR3s include the opening cysteine and the closing phenylalanine or tryptophan. Each record gives: D gene, J gene, CDR3 length, V gene, CDR3 protein. The D gene is left open where the match is weak.

NA,TRBJ2-4,16,TRBV5-1,CASSLAHAGAKNIQYF
NA,TRBJ1-5,14,TRBV28,CASSPNGRNQPQHF
NA,TRBJ1-1,13,TRBV28,CASTTGPVPEAFF
NA,TRBJ2-5,13,TRBV6-5,CASSFNSHETQYF
TRBD2,TRBJ2-7,14,TRBV11-2,CASSRTSVVDEQYF
TRBD1,TRBJ2-1,15,TRBV14,CASSQAGTVYNEQFF
TRBD2,TRBJ2-3,13,TRBV3-1/TRBV3-2,CASSPSGGDTQYF
TRBD1,TRBJ1-1,14,TRBV5-5,CASSLPNRGTEAFF
NA,TRBJ2-3,16,TRBV21-1,CASSTLRQGARDTQYF
TRBD1,TRBJ1-4,17,TRBV7-2,CASSSGTGGSTNEKLFF
NA,TRBJ1-5,14,TRBV7-9,CASSLTGLNQPQHF
NA,TRBJ1-2,13,TRBV3-1/TRBV3-2,CASSQGAVRGYTF
NA,TRBJ1-5,14,TRBV12-5,CASGLGGYNQPQHF
NA,TRBJ2-1,19,TRBV3-1/TRBV3-2,CASSQDFIERVGSYNEQFF
TRBD2,TRBJ2-3,14,TRBV29-1,CSVATSGGAGTQYF
NA,TRBJ2-3,12,TRBV28,CASREQSDTQYF
NA,TRBJ2-1,14,TRBV27,CASSRGDGSNEQFF
NA,TRBJ1-1,17,TRBV18,CASSPAGGREKNTEAFF
TRBD2,TRBJ2-3,19,TRBV7-2,CASSLSEGLASSVTDTQYF
TRBD2,TRBJ2-1,15,TRBV5-1,CASSLGSSGSSEQFF
TRBD1,TRBJ2-5,15,TRBV27,CASSFYDRDKETQYF
NA,TRBJ2-2,12,TRBV30,CAWKRWTGELFF
TRBD1,TRBJ2-7,14,TRBV5-1,CASTYTTGNYEQYF
TRBD2,TRBJ2-1,16,TRBV7-9,CASSSRERGIVNEQFF
TRBD1,TRBJ2-1,13,TRBV2,CASMTGFYNEQFF
NA,TRBJ2-3,16,TRBV13,CASSSEGRRSTDTQYF
TRBD1,TRBJ2-7,15,TRBV5-1,CASSPQGQGAYEQYF
TRBD1,TRBJ2-2,16,TRBV11-1,CASSPFRGSNTGELFF
TRBD2,TRBJ2-7,17,TRBV10-3,CAISRQESGGMGYEQYF
TRBD2,TRBJ2-3,16,TRBV29-1,CSVERVLAVSTDTQYF